This entry describes one T cell receptor (beta chain). The antigen is not known. These data originate in a study of T-cell memory formation after mild COVID-19. TCRdb fed the 5' RACE reads into MiXCR, producing one record per CDR3 protein. The sample lists about 190,000 distinct CDR3 sequences; more than 25% were seen once. General study points: CD4+ contracting clones were found mainly in CM and EM, and CD8+ ones in EMRA.

CDR1 and CDR2 from the germline V gene are MNHEY and SVGAGI. This CDR3 is built from 15 residues. V was shortened by 5 bases and J by 2 bases, with 16 bases between the two germline ends. This sequence joins TRBV6-5 and TRBJ2-7; D gene unclear. This sequence originates from an adult woman who had mild COVID-19 (a few samples of this study predate the infection). Cell type and time point are not known. Sequencing was carried out using PBMCs or a T cell subset sorted from them (not recorded which). This CDR3 reads CASSPPSVTPYEQYF. The CDR3 DNA is TGTGCCAGCAGTCCCCCTTCGGTGACCCCCTACGAGCAGTACTTC.